Listed here are 16 T cell receptor beta chains from one sample, sequenced in a study of T-cell reconstitution after alpha-beta-depleted transplantation in children. A library of TCRbeta sequences, prepared with unique molecular identifiers, was generated. TCRdb itself ran the PCR reads through MiXCR, one entry per CDR3 protein. The table lists approximately 980,000 distinct CDR3 sequences, about 26% of them singletons. The input for sequencing was PBMCs, mostly from graft donor cells, taken 360 days after TCRalphabeta/CD19-depleted stem cell transplant. The receptors stem from a boy less than two years old who had a stem cell transplant for SCID, so the T cells may come from the graft donor.

This chain uses TRBV28 with TRBJ2-2; the D call may be TRBD1 or TRBD2 (7 bases each). V was pared by 6 bases and J by 2 bases, with 13 bases between. Germline V gives CDR1 MDHEN, CDR2 SYDVKM. The CDR3 extends over 15 amino acids. The CDR3 spells CASRRGTVNTGELFF. CDR3 in DNA: TGTGCCAGCAGGCGGGGGACAGTTAACACCGGGGAGCTGTTTTTT.

The chain recombines TRBV4-1 with TRBJ1-4; D might be TRBD1 (5 bases). V was shortened by 4 bases and J by 7 bases, with 19 bases between the two germline ends. The germline gives CDR1 MGHRA, CDR2 YSYEKL. The CDR3 is 16 residues long. The chain's CDR3 is CASSPGGWTYGEKLFF. The CDR3 region has the DNA TGCGCCAGCAGCCCCGGGGGGTGGACCTACGGTGAAAAACTGTTTTTT.

The genes are TRBV7-8 and TRBJ2-5; 8 positions agree with TRBD2. With V trimmed by 3 bases and J by 3 bases, 3 bases remained unmatched. Germline assignment: CDR1 SGHVS and CDR2 FQNEAQ. CDR3 length: 14 amino acids. The CDR3 region has the DNA TGTGCCAGCAGCTTGGGGACTAGAGAAGAGACCCAGTACTTC. It specifies CASSLGTREETQYF.

In DNA, the CDR3 is TGTGCCAGCAGCTTCCTGACAGGGGTAGGGGAGACCCAGTACTTC. Amino acids: CASSFLTGVGETQYF. The rearrangement joins TRBV7-2 to TRBJ2-5; 8 nucleotides agree with TRBD1. The CDR3 length is 15 residues. Germline V CDR1 and CDR2: SGHTA, FQGNSA. V dropped 3 bases and J dropped 5; count of bases not matched to a gene: 8.

This chain connects TRBV28 to TRBJ2-7, with 7 bases fitting TRBD2. V gave up 3 bases and J gave up 4 bases; unmatched junction bases: 12. The CDR3 totals 16 residues. CDR1 MDHEN and CDR2 SYDVKM come from the germline V gene. Here the CDR3 reads CASSLAEGGVGYEQYF. CDR3 sequence (DNA): TGTGCCAGCAGTTTGGCCGAGGGAGGGGTCGGGTACGAGCAGTACTTC.

The V gene is TRBV6-2 or TRBV6-3, the J gene TRBJ2-1, with 7 bases matching TRBD2. The CDR3 is 16 amino acids. CDR1 and CDR2 from the germline V gene are MNHEY and SVGEGT. J gave up 2 bases and V 3 bases, and 7 bases lay outside the gene matches. The CDR3: CASSYMGGVTYNEQFF. CDR3 in DNA: TGTGCCAGCAGTTATATGGGGGGGGTGACCTACAATGAGCAGTTCTTC.

The chain has TRBV12-3 or TRBV12-4 and TRBJ1-2, with no clear D. CDR3 length: 13 residues. The V and J ends lost 6 bases and 8 bases respectively, with 16 bases between them. This CDR3 is CASSLGRVGGYTF. CDR3 in DNA: TGTGCCAGCAGCCTAGGGAGGGTAGGGGGCTACACCTTC.

The chain uses TRBV5-1 and TRBJ1-5, with no clear D. V lost 4 bases and J 2 bases, leaving 13 bases between the germline ends. The CDR3 extends over 15 amino acids. Germline V lookup: CDR1 SGHRS, CDR2 YFSETQ. This CDR3 is CASSPLGGRNQPQHF. Written as DNA, the CDR3 is TGCGCCAGCAGCCCCCTGGGAGGGCGCAATCAGCCCCAGCATTTT.

The rearrangement uses TRBV7-3 and TRBJ2-2; 9 bases map to TRBD1. Trimming took 3 bases from V and 6 from J; bases not matched to a gene: 11. The CDR3 sequence is 17 residues long. The germline CDR1 and CDR2 sequences are SGHTA and FQGTGA. CDR3 in amino acids: CASSLAPGTGKAGELFF. In DNA form, the CDR3 reads TGTGCCAGCAGCTTGGCCCCCGGGACAGGGAAGGCCGGGGAGCTGTTTTTT.

This clonotype came up a few times. The V call is TRBV28, the J call TRBJ1-5; tentatively, D is TRBD1 (5 bases). Trimming left V 5 bases short and J 7 bases short, with 18 bases between. The CDR3 has 15 residues. Germline CDR1 and CDR2: MDHEN and SYDVKM. The CDR3 reads CASSLGRRVPQPQHF. The CDR3 nucleotides read TGTGCCAGCAGTCTGGGGCGCCGGGTGCCCCAGCCCCAGCATTTT. The variable domain in full, completed from reference TRBV28 and TRBJ1-5, reads DVKVTQSSRYLVKRTGEKVFLECVQDMDHENMFWYRQDPGLGLRLIYFSYDVKMKEKGDIPEGYSVSREKKERFSLILESASTNQTSMYLCASSLGRRVPQPQHFGDGTRLSIL.

This clonotype was detected a few times. The chain links TRBV20-1 to TRBJ2-5, with D possibly being TRBD2 (6 bases). The V gene's germline CDR1 is DFQATT and CDR2 SNEGSKA (reference sequence). The CDR3 is 12 amino acids. Trimming removed 8 bases at V and 4 bases at J, with 14 bases between. Here the CDR3 reads CSFKEGRETQYF. CDR3 sequence (DNA): TGCAGTTTTAAGGAGGGACGAGAGACCCAGTACTTC.

This chain joins TRBV20-1 and TRBJ2-7, with D possibly being TRBD2 (5 bases). This CDR3 comprises 11 residues. From germline, CDR1 is DFQATT and CDR2 SNEGSKA (reference sequence). Deletions cut 3 bases from V and 5 bases from J, with 8 bases between. DNA for the CDR3: TGCAGTGCTAGCCGGACTCACGAGCAGTACTTC. It codes for CSASRTHEQYF.

The CDR3 spells CASSLGKGEQYF. DNA for the CDR3: TGTGCCAGCAGTTTAGGTAAAGGCGAGCAGTACTTC. The gene calls are TRBV28 and TRBJ2-7; D gene unclear. Germline lookup yields CDR1 MDHEN and CDR2 SYDVKM. V was pared by 2 bases and J by 6 bases, with 8 bases between. The CDR3 totals 12 residues.

The chain joins TRBV18 to TRBJ2-7, with 9 bases that match TRBD1. Per the germline V gene, CDR1 is KGHSH and CDR2 is LQKENI. Losses at the gene ends were 7 bases for V and 4 bases for J; bases not matched to a gene: 8. This CDR3 spans 14 amino acids. CDR3 region: CASFAGTGIYEQYF. As DNA, the CDR3 is TGTGCCAGCTTTGCGGGGACAGGGATTTACGAGCAGTACTTC. Full variable domain (missing parts from reference TRBV18 and TRBJ2-7): NAGVMQNPRHLVRRRGQEARLRCSPMKGHSHVYWYRQLPEEGLKFMVYLQKENIIDESGMPKERFSAEFPKEGPSILRIQQVVRGDSAAYFCASFAGTGIYEQYFGPGTRLTVT.

The V and J genes are TRBV28 and TRBJ1-2; 8 bases map to TRBD1. Trimming cost V 6 bases and J 8 bases; bases outside gene matches: 11. The CDR3 length is 14 residues. The germline V gene has CDR1 MDHEN and CDR2 SYDVKM. CDR3 DNA sequence: TGTGCCAGCAGCCATCCTCCGGGACAGGAGGGCTACACCTTC. Amino acid sequence: CASSHPPGQEGYTF.

This clonotype was recorded a few times. The CDR3 loop is CASSVGLAGGTDTQYF. DNA for the CDR3: TGTGCCAGCAGCGTAGGACTAGCGGGGGGGACAGATACGCAGTATTTT. The J gene is TRBJ2-3, the V gene TRBV9, with 14 nucleotides matching TRBD2. This CDR3 contains 16 residues. V trimming: 0 bases; J trimming: 3 bases; junction bases outside the gene matches: 0. The germline CDR1 and CDR2 sequences are SGDLS and YYNGEE.